What follows are 25 T cell receptor beta chains derived from one specimen sequenced in a study of blood T cell repertoires in COVID-19 (dated by TCRdb to between 2020 and 2021). Receptor libraries were prepared by the immunoSEQ multiplex PCR assay. The immuneACCESS repertoire file appears here via TCRdb, limited to in-frame rearrangements. These files lack a portion of the clones; in checked studies, under half of the deficit traces to unresolved V genes, and the cause of the others is not known. This sample has about 67,000 clones in its table, and around 87% of those were observed once. The ten largest make up under 9.5% of the sample. Material for sequencing was peripheral blood. The receptor source for this set is a man in his forties or fifties with active COVID-19.

This clone has more than one count but fewer than ten. Distinct nucleotide sequences in the sample also encode this CDR3. V gene TRBV6-1 combines with J gene TRBJ2-7, with 11 bases lining up with TRBD1. This CDR3 region has 16 residues. CDR1 and CDR2 (germline): MNHNS, SASEGT. V lost 3 bases, J lost 3 bases, and 7 bases stayed unmatched. CDR3 nucleotide sequence: TGTGCCAGCAGTGAGGCCGGACAGGGGGCTGGCTACGAGCAGTACTTC. It is translated as CASSEAGQGAGYEQYF.

This rearrangement joins TRBV28 to TRBJ1-5; no clear D. Germline V CDR1 and CDR2: MDHEN, SYDVKM. The CDR3 runs to 15 residues. Trimming stripped 3 bases from V and 4 bases from J, with 13 bases between. The chain's CDR3 is CASSFNSEWNQPQHF. DNA of the CDR3: TGTGCCAGCAGTTTTAACAGTGAATGGAATCAGCCCCAGCATTTT.

This sequence joins TRBV28 and TRBJ2-5; 12 bases map to TRBD2. CDR3 size: 18 residues. Per germline, CDR1 MDHEN and CDR2 SYDVKM. V dropped 1 base and J dropped 5; count of bases not matched to a gene: 11. The CDR3 here is CASSLLGTSGRRGETQYF. The CDR3 DNA sequence: TGTGCCAGCAGTTTATTGGGAACTAGCGGGAGGAGGGGGGAGACCCAGTACTTC.

The chain has TRBV5-1 and TRBJ1-4; 8 bases fit TRBD1. Germline V CDR1 and CDR2: SGHRS, YFSETQ. The CDR3 consists of 15 residues. Trimming at V came to 0 bases and at J to 8 bases, leaving 6 bases not matched to a gene. The CDR3 region has the DNA TGCGCCAGCAGCTTGGGGGGACAGGCAAAGGAAAAACTGTTTTTT. It specifies CASSLGGQAKEKLFF.

This chain connects TRBV5-6 to TRBJ1-2; possible D gene TRBD1, 6 bases. Germline loops: CDR1 SGHDT, CDR2 YYEEEE. The CDR3 loop spans 14 amino acids. Trimming took off 0 bases at V and 4 bases at J, with 10 bases between the two ends. The CDR3 loop is CASSLGLDSYGYTF. CDR3 DNA sequence: TGTGCCAGCAGCTTGGGTTTGGACAGCTATGGCTACACCTTC.

V gene TRBV10-3 combines with J gene TRBJ2-3, with 12 bases fitting TRBD2. The V segment lost 0 bases and the J segment 2 bases; nucleotides outside the gene matches: 6. The length of the CDR3 is 18 residues. Germline V gene lookup returns CDR1 ENHRY and CDR2 SYGVKD. The DNA of the CDR3 is TGTGCCATCAGTGAGTCAACCCCTAGCGGGAGGGCCACAGATACGCAGTATTTT. This translates into CAISESTPSGRATDTQYF.

Comment on this clone: Other nucleotide sequences in the sample specify the same CDR3. The V gene is TRBV5-1, the J gene TRBJ1-1; 7 bases map to TRBD1. V lost 2 bases to trimming and J lost 1 base; unmatched junction nucleotides: 2. CDR1 SGHRS and CDR2 YFSETQ come from the germline V gene. The CDR3 has 14 residues. Written as DNA, the CDR3 is TGCGCCAGCAGCTTACAGGGGCCGAACACTGAAGCTTTCTTT. This gives the protein CASSLQGPNTEAFF.

This chain links TRBV5-6 with TRBJ2-5, with a tentative D call TRBD2 (5 bases). Germline CDR1 SGHDT, CDR2 YYEEEE. Trimming took off 1 base at V and 6 bases at J, with 13 bases between the two ends. The CDR3 runs to 14 residues. The CDR3 bases are TGTGCCAGCAGCTTGTCGGCCGGGATGAAGACCCAGTACTTC. Protein sequence: CASSLSAGMKTQYF.

This rearrangement joins TRBV7-2 to TRBJ1-1, with D perhaps matching TRBD1 (5 bases). Looked up from germline, CDR1 is SGHTA and CDR2 is FQGNSA. The CDR3 covers 15 residues. V shed 5 bases and J shed 0 bases, with 13 bases lying between them. The chain's CDR3 is CASSPGRGMNTEAFF. CDR3 coding DNA: TGTGCCAGCAGCCCCGGGAGGGGAATGAACACTGAAGCTTTCTTT.

This chain links TRBV30 with TRBJ2-6; possibly TRBD2 for D (7 bases). This CDR3 has 17 amino acids. The germline V gene encodes CDR1 GTSNPN and CDR2 SVGIG (reference sequence). Trimming pared 4 bases from V and 2 bases from J, leaving 18 bases between. Written as DNA, the CDR3 is TGTGCCTGGAAGGGTAGGGGGGGGCCCCCTGGGGCCAACGTCCTGACTTTC. Protein sequence: CAWKGRGGPPGANVLTF.

This rearrangement joins TRBV5-6 to TRBJ2-2; perhaps TRBD2 as D (6 bases). CDR3 length: 16 amino acids. CDR1 and CDR2 from the germline V gene are SGHDT and YYEEEE. The V gene lost 2 bases and the J gene lost 4 bases, with 15 bases spanning the gap. The CDR3 spells CASSFPGGGITGELFF. The CDR3, as DNA: TGTGCCAGCAGCTTTCCAGGTGGAGGGATCACCGGGGAGCTGTTTTTT.

This clone showed up just once. The CDR3 region has the DNA TGTGCCAGCAGCCAAGACCGGACTAGCGTGGGAGAGCAGTACTTC. This translates into CASSQDRTSVGEQYF. The rearrangement joins TRBV4-2 to TRBJ2-7, with 9 bases identical to TRBD2. The CDR3 contains 15 residues. Germline loops: CDR1 LGHNA, CDR2 YNFKEQ. The V segment lost 0 bases and the J segment 7 bases; nucleotides outside the gene matches: 7.

The chain recombines TRBV5-1 with TRBJ2-3; TRBD1 aligns across 7 bases. Germline V gene sequence: CDR1 SGHRS, CDR2 YFSETQ. J gave up 4 bases and V 2 bases, and 7 bases lay outside the gene matches. This CDR3 region has 15 residues. The CDR3 DNA follows: TGCGCCAGCAGCTTCAGGGGGAATAGCGCAGATACGCAGTATTTT. Translation gives CASSFRGNSADTQYF.

The chain has TRBV27 and TRBJ2-7; tentatively, D is TRBD2 (5 bases). Per the germline V gene, CDR1 is MNHEY and CDR2 is SMNVEV (reference sequence). This CDR3 is 14 amino acids long. V lost 3 bases and J 5 bases, leaving 14 bases between the germline ends. In DNA, the CDR3 is TGTGCCAGCAGTTTGGATCCCCGGCGGGACGAGCAGTACTTC. Translating it yields CASSLDPRRDEQYF.

The genes are TRBV27 and TRBJ1-5, with TRBD1 matching over 9 bases. The CDR3 contains 15 residues. Germline values: CDR1 MNHEY, CDR2 SMNVEV (reference sequence). V was pared by 4 bases and J by 5 bases, with 6 bases of the junction left unmatched. CDR3: CASSYLGDRDQPQHF. The DNA for the CDR3 is TGTGCCAGCAGTTATCTCGGGGACAGGGATCAGCCCCAGCATTTT.

The rearrangement links TRBV27 to TRBJ2-2, with D possibly being TRBD2 (5 bases). Trimming pared 7 bases from V and 1 base from J, leaving 13 bases between. The CDR3 is 15 residues long. Germline CDR1 reads MNHEY; CDR2 reads SMNVEV (reference sequence). The CDR3 here is CASTSGSGNTGELFF. The CDR3 DNA follows: TGTGCCAGCACCTCGGGCAGCGGGAACACCGGGGAGCTGTTTTTT.

This chain joins TRBV28 and TRBJ2-3, with 7 nucleotides matching TRBD1. Per the germline V gene, CDR1 is MDHEN and CDR2 is SYDVKM. Trimming at V came to 7 bases and at J to 1 base, leaving 5 bases not matched to a gene. The length of the CDR3 is 14 residues. The CDR3 loop reads CASNEGQGTDTQYF. The DNA of the CDR3 is TGTGCCAGCAATGAAGGACAGGGCACAGATACGCAGTATTTT.

The V call is TRBV4-2, the J call TRBJ2-1, with 8 positions matching TRBD2. Germline V CDR1 and CDR2: LGHNA, YNFKEQ. The J segment lost 3 bases and the V segment lost 2 bases, leaving 3 bases of the junction unmatched. The length of the CDR3 is 15 residues. CDR3 protein: CASSQTSGRYNEQFF. As DNA, the CDR3 is TGTGCCAGCAGCCAAACTAGCGGACGCTACAATGAGCAGTTCTTC.

This chain joins TRBV2 and TRBJ1-1; 8 bases agree with TRBD1. Germline lookup yields CDR1 SNHLY and CDR2 FYNNEI. The V segment lost 7 bases and the J segment 1 base; nucleotides outside the gene matches: 5. CDR3 length: 14 residues. The CDR3 reads CASKTGTGNTEAFF. CDR3 coding DNA: TGTGCCAGCAAAACCGGGACAGGGAACACTGAAGCTTTCTTT.

The chain is built from TRBV24-1 and TRBJ1-4; a weak D match, TRBD1 (5 bases). This CDR3 is built from 15 residues. The germline V and J ends were trimmed by 7 bases and 5 bases, with 16 bases remaining between them. Germline V gene data show CDR1 as KGHDR and CDR2 as SFDVKD. Here the CDR3 DNA reads TGTGCCACCAGCGATGGTGGGGAGGGGAATGAAAAACTGTTTTTT. Protein product: CATSDGGEGNEKLFF.

The gene calls are TRBV18 and TRBJ2-3, with D hard to call. V lost 4 bases and J lost 3, with 11 bases in between. Germline-derived CDR1 and CDR2 are KGHSH and LQKENI. CDR3 length: 14 residues. DNA for the CDR3: TGTGCCAGCTCACTTGACAAGGTTACAGATACGCAGTATTTT. This sequence encodes CASSLDKVTDTQYF.

J is TRBJ1-6 and V is TRBV7-2; D remains unclear. The V gene's germline CDR1 is SGHTA and CDR2 FQGNSA. The CDR3 is made up of 14 amino acids. With 3 bases removed from V and 5 bases from J, the gap between germline ends came to 8 bases. The CDR3 nucleotides read TGTGCCAGCAGCTTGCTCATAGATAATTCACCCCTCCACTTT. Translation gives CASSLLIDNSPLHF. Using reference TRBV7-2 and TRBJ1-6 for the parts outside the CDR3, the full variable domain is GAGVSQSPSNKVTEKGKDVELRCDPISGHTALYWYRQSLGQGLEFLIYFQGNSAPDKSGLPSDRFSAERTGGSVSTLTIQRTQQEDSAVYLCASSLLIDNSPLHFGNGTRLTVT.

The chain uses TRBV2 and TRBJ1-5; no clear D. The ends were cut back, 6 bases at V and 0 bases at J, with 15 bases in the middle. Germline CDR1 and CDR2: SNHLY and FYNNEI. The CDR3 loop spans 16 amino acids. CDR3 residues: CASSVQAPHSNQPQHF. The CDR3 DNA is TGTGCCAGCAGCGTCCAGGCCCCCCATAGCAATCAGCCCCAGCATTTT.

The rearrangement joins TRBV5-1 to TRBJ2-3; TRBD2 matches at 7 bases. The trim removed 5 bases at V and 5 bases at J, leaving 2 bases unmatched. Looked up from germline, CDR1 is SGHRS and CDR2 is YFSETQ. The CDR3 extends over 12 amino acids. The CDR3 DNA reads as TGCGCCAGCAGGAGGGAGGGAGATACGCAGTATTTT. It yields the protein CASRREGDTQYF.

CDR3 bases: TGTGCCAGCAGTTTGGGCCCAACGTGGATGAATGAGCAGTTCTTC. Encoded protein: CASSLGPTWMNEQFF. The V gene is TRBV6-2 or TRBV6-3, the J gene TRBJ2-1, with D hard to call. Germline V gives CDR1 MNHEY, CDR2 SVGEGT. V dropped 4 bases and J dropped 7 bases, with 17 bases sitting between them. This CDR3 is 15 amino acids long.